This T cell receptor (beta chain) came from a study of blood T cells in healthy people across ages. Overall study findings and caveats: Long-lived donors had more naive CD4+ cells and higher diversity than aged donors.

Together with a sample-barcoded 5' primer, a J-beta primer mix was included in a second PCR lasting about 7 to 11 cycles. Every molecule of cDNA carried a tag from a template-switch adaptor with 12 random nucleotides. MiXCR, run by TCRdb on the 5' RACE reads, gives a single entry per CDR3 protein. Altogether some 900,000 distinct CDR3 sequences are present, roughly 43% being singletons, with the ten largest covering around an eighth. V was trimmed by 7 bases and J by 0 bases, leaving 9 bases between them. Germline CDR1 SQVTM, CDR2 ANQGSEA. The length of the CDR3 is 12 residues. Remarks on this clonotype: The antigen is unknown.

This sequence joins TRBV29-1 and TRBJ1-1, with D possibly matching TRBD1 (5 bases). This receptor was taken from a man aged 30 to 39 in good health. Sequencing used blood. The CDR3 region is CSGTTVNTEAFF. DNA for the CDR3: TGCAGCGGAACGACAGTGAACACTGAAGCTTTCTTT.